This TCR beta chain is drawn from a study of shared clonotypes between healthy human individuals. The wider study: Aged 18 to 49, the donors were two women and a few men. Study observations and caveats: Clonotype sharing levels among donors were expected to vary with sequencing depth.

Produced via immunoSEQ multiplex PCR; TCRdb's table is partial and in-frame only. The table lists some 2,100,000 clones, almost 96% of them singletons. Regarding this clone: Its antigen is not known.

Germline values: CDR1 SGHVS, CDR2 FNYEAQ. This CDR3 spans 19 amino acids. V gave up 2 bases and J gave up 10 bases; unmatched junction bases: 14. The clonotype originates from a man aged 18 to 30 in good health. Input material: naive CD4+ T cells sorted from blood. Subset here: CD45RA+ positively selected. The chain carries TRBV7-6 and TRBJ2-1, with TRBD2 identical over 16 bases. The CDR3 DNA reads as TGTGCCAGCAGCTTACATACCGGGACTAGCGGGGGGGCTCGTTGGGAGCAGTTCTTC. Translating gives CASSLHTGTSGGARWEQFF.